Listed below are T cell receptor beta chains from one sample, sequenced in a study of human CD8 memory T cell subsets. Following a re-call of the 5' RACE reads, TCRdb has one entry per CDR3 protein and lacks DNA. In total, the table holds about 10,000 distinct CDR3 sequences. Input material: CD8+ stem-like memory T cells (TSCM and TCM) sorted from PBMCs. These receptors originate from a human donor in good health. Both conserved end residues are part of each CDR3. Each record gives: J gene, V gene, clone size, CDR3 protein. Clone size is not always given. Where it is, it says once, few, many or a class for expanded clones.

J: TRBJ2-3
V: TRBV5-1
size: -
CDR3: CASNPLAGGITDTQYF

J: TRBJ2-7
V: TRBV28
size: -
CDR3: CASSLLHRDRAHEQYF

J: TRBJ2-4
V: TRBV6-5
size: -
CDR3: CASSYSLGAGGELGNIQYF

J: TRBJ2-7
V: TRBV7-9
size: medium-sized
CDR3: CASSHRQSSYEQYF

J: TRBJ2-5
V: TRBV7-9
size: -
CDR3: CASSPTGTPQETQYF

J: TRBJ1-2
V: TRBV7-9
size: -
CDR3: CASNSGQGANYGYTF

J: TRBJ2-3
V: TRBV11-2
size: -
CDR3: CASSLEWGDPTDTQYF

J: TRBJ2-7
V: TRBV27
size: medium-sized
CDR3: CASSLIRDATYEQYF

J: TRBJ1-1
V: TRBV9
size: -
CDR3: CASSHHPRQVPNTEAFF

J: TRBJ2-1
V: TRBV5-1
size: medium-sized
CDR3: CASSISTLTYNEQFF

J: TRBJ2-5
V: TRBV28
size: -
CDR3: CASSPGPVRETQYF

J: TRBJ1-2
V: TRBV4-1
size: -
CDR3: CASSPSRDGYFNYGYTF

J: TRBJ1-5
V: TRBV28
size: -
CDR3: CASSFEIGQGRPQPQHF

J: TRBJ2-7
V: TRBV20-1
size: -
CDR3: CSAEELWGEQYF

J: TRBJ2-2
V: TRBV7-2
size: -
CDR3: CASSATGGELNTGELFF

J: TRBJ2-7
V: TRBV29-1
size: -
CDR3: CSVAGDRLTYEQYF

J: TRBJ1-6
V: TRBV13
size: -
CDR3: CASSLSGQGARSPLHF

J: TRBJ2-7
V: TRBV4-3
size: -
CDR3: CASSQGEALGFHEQYF

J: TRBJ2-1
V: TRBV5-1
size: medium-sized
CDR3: CASSLSSGRVDDEQFF

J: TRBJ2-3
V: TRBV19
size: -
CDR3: CASNPSGRAADTQYF

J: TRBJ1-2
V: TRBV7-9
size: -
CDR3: CASSPTLKGAIGYTF

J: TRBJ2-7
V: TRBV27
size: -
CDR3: CASSWGTSYEQYF

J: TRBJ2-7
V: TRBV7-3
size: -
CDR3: CASSFGGGNEQYF

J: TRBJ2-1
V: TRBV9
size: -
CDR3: CASTTSGTSSNEQFF

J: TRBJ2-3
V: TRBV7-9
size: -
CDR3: CASSPTPLAGGSDTQYF

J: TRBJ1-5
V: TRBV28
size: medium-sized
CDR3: CASSSPLDRVGQPQHF

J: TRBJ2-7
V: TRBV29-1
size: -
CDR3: CSVAVAPYEQYF

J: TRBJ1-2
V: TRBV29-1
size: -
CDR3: CSTPGQGYGYTF

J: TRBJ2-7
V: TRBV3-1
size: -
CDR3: CASSQGSPYEQYF

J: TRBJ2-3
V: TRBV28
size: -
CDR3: CASRGGLAGTDTQYF

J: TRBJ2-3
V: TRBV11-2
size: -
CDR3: CASSLDRYTQYF

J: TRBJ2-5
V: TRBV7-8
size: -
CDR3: CASSLARGSLIQETQYF

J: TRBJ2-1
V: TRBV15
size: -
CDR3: CATKSSGNNEQFF

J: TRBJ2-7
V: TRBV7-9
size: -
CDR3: CASSFPGTPGRYEQYF

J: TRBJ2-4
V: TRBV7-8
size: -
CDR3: CASSSGLAGGPRMAKNIQYF

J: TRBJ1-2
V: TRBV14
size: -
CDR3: CASSPFTETGGGKGYTF

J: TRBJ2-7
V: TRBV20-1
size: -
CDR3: CSAVGLAYEQYF

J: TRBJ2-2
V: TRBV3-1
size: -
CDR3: CASSSLATGELFF

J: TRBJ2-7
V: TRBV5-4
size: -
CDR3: CASSLVSAADEQYF

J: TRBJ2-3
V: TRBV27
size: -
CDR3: CASSLISFGGTDTQYF